This T cell receptor beta chain appears in the sequencing data of a study of blood T cells in healthy people across ages. V gave up 2 bases and J gave up 11 bases, with 11 bases separating them. The CDR3 consists of 12 residues. CDR1 KGHDR and CDR2 SFDVKD come from the germline V gene. Findings of the study overall: Investigators viewed diversity estimates from one million T cells as underestimates, the study reported.

Notes on this clonotype: The antigen is not known.

They isolated at least 6 million PBMCs from each sample. Then a second PCR, running roughly 7 to 11 cycles, was carried out with a sample-barcoded 5' primer and a J-beta primer mix. Each of the cDNA molecules was tagged by a template-switch adaptor with 12 random nucleotides. One entry per CDR3 protein results from TCRdb running MiXCR on the 5' RACE reads. The repertoire includes hundreds of thousands of distinct CDR3 sequences, about 44% of them detected once, and around 15% sits in the top ten. The sequencing sample was made of blood. The TCR sequence derives from a young man in good health. The chain combines TRBV24-1 with TRBJ1-1, with D possibly TRBD1 on 6 matching bases. CDR3 loop: CATSDWGGGAFF. In DNA form, the CDR3 reads TGTGCCACCAGTGATTGGGGGGGGGGCGCTTTCTTT.